This entry lists 31 T cell receptor beta chains sequenced from one sample in a study of human T cells and chemical hapten exposure (dated by TCRdb to the early 2020s). The method was 5' RACE. The sequencer listed for this sample is Illumina MiSeq. TCRdb redid the processing of the public reads, applying fastp at Q25 and MiXCR, and retained in-frame beta chains. Under each unique CDR3 protein, matching rows form one entry showing the most common genes and DNA. The sample has tens of thousands of distinct CDR3 sequences on record, about 8% of them singletons. 2% to 2.5% of the sample comes from the top ten. Total RNA was extracted from unfractionated whole blood that had been collected in Tempus Blood RNA tubes. These receptor sequences come from a male donor in good health.

This clonotype showed up just once. The chain employs TRBV11-1 and TRBJ1-3, with D perhaps TRBD1 (6 bases). Trimming shortened V by 2 bases and J by 0 bases, and 11 bases separated the two germline ends. Germline V gene lookup returns CDR1 SGHAT and CDR2 FQDESV (reference sequence). CDR3 length equals 16 residues. CDR3 sequence: CASSLWDTNSGNTIYF. The CDR3 nucleotides read TGTGCCAGCAGCTTATGGGACACCAACTCTGGAAACACCATATATTTT.

The rearrangement joins TRBV6-5 to TRBJ2-3; D is unresolved. V was trimmed by 4 bases and J by 1 base, leaving 9 bases between them. Germline V gene lookup returns CDR1 MNHEY and CDR2 SVGAGI. The CDR3 extends over 14 amino acids. The CDR3 nucleotides are TGTGCCAGCAGTTCCCTTGGGGGCACAGATACGCAGTATTTT. Amino acid sequence: CASSSLGGTDTQYF.

The rearrangement uses TRBV2 and TRBJ2-3; D might be TRBD2 (5 bases). The CDR3 length is 16 residues. The germline gives CDR1 SNHLY, CDR2 FYNNEI. V lost 4 bases and J lost 2, with 16 bases in between. CDR3 residues: CASSVSGIYFTDTQYF. In nucleotides, the CDR3 is TGTGCCAGCAGTGTTTCCGGGATCTACTTCACAGATACGCAGTATTTT. The variable domain in full, with the rest retrieved from reference TRBV2 and TRBJ2-3, is EPEVTQTPSHQVTQMGQEVILRCVPISNHLYFYWYRQILGQKVEFLVSFYNNEISEKSEIFDDQFSVERPDGSNFTLKIRSTKLEDSAMYFCASSVSGIYFTDTQYFGPGTRLTVL.

This clonotype was counted ten times or more. The chain recombines TRBV25-1 with TRBJ2-1, with TRBD2 identical over 10 bases. The CDR3 is 15 amino acids. The ends lost 4 bases at V and 4 bases at J; junction bases unmatched: 4. The V gene's germline CDR1 is MGHDK and CDR2 SYGVNS. CDR3 in amino acids: CASSAGTSDYNEQFF. DNA for the CDR3: TGTGCCAGCAGTGCAGGGACTAGCGATTACAATGAGCAGTTCTTC.

This clonotype came up a few times. The rearrangement joins TRBV18 to TRBJ2-5; D gene ambiguous. Germline CDR1 is KGHSH and CDR2 is LQKENI. This CDR3 is built from 11 residues. The V gene lost 5 bases and the J gene lost 5 bases, with 6 bases spanning the gap. This chain's CDR3 is CASSSRETQYF. CDR3 sequence (DNA): TGTGCCAGCTCATCTAGGGAGACCCAGTACTTC.

V and J are TRBV15 and TRBJ1-2; no definite D call. The V gene lost 0 bases and the J gene lost 4 bases, with 9 bases spanning the gap. This CDR3 comprises 14 residues. Germline-derived CDR1 and CDR2 are LNHNV and YYDKDF (reference sequence). CDR3 DNA: TGTGCCACCAGCAGAGATCACGGATGCTATGGCTACACCTTC. Its translation is CATSRDHGCYGYTF.

This clonotype was observed a few times. The chain has TRBV27 and TRBJ1-1; D call uncertain. V was cut by 0 bases and J by 1 base, with 9 bases left in between. Per germline, CDR1 MNHEY and CDR2 SMNVEV (reference sequence). The CDR3 runs 15 residues. CDR3 sequence: CASSLSSSGNTEAFF. The CDR3 DNA follows: TGTGCCAGCAGTTTATCGTCAAGCGGGAACACTGAAGCTTTCTTT.

The sample holds many counts of this clonotype. The CDR3 bases are TGTGCCAGCACCCCCTCTGGGGCCAACGTCCTGACTTTC. Amino acid sequence: CASTPSGANVLTF. The V and J genes are TRBV27 and TRBJ2-6; D unresolved. CDR1 MNHEY and CDR2 SMNVEV come from the germline V gene (reference sequence). The CDR3 is 13 residues long. V lost 7 bases and J 0 bases, leaving 4 bases between the germline ends.

This clonotype was seen just once. The rearrangement joins TRBV12-3 or TRBV12-4 to TRBJ2-5; 8 bases line up with TRBD2. This CDR3 is 17 amino acids long. After removal of 3 bases from V and 5 bases from J, the junction contained 14 bases not matched to a gene. The CDR3 loop reads CASSLAMAAGEAETQYF. CDR3 coding DNA: TGTGCCAGCAGTTTGGCGATGGCAGCGGGGGAAGCGGAGACCCAGTACTTC.

This clonotype was recorded at least ten times. The gene calls are TRBV3-1 and TRBJ2-3; the D gene is possibly TRBD1 (6 bases). V shed 2 bases and J shed 2 bases, with 14 bases lying between them. The CDR3 contains 16 residues. The V gene's germline CDR1 is LGHDT and CDR2 YNNKEL (reference sequence). The CDR3 nucleotides are TGTGCCAGCAGCCAACCCACAGGGTCGGTCACAGATACGCAGTATTTT. Its translation is CASSQPTGSVTDTQYF.

This rearrangement joins TRBV6-5 to TRBJ2-7; 8 bases agree with TRBD1. J gave up 9 bases and V 2 bases, and 12 bases lay outside the gene matches. The CDR3 is made up of 15 amino acids. From germline, CDR1 is MNHEY and CDR2 SVGAGI. The CDR3 sequence is CASSYTPVQGARQYF. The CDR3 DNA reads as TGTGCCAGCAGTTACACCCCGGTCCAGGGGGCTAGGCAGTACTTC.

This clonotype has a single count. The chain links TRBV20-1 to TRBJ2-7; D may be TRBD2 (6 bases). The CDR3 loop spans 16 amino acids. Trimming stripped 0 bases from V and 3 bases from J, with 18 bases between. Germline-derived CDR1 and CDR2 are DFQATT and SNEGSKA (reference sequence). CDR3 sequence: CSARDPPSGQNYEQYF. The CDR3 DNA is TGCAGTGCTAGAGACCCTCCGAGCGGGCAAAACTACGAGCAGTACTTC.

J is TRBJ2-1 and V is TRBV11-1; 15 nucleotides line up with TRBD2. The V gene end was trimmed by 4 bases and the J gene end by 7 bases; junction bases not matched to a gene: 5. The CDR3 sequence is 16 residues long. CDR1 SGHAT and CDR2 FQDESV come from the germline V gene (reference sequence). The DNA of the CDR3 is TGTGCCAGCAGCTCATCGGGGACTAGCGGGAGGAATGAGCAGTTCTTC. Its protein product is CASSSSGTSGRNEQFF.

This chain links TRBV28 with TRBJ1-1; D perhaps matches TRBD1 (6 bases). There are 12 residues in the CDR3. Germline V lookup: CDR1 MDHEN, CDR2 SYDVKM. V was trimmed by 7 bases and J by 4 bases, leaving 10 bases between them. CDR3 sequence (DNA): TGTGCCAGCACCACAGGGAGCACTGAAGCTTTCTTT. The encoded protein is CASTTGSTEAFF.

The rearrangement joins TRBV6-6 to TRBJ1-3; D is ambiguous. In germline, CDR1 is MNHNY, CDR2 SVGAGI (reference sequence). The CDR3 covers 16 residues. Trimming left V 2 bases short and J 0 bases short, with 11 bases between. As DNA, the CDR3 is TGTGCCAGCAGTTACACCCCCTCAGACTCTGGAAACACCATATATTTT. Protein sequence: CASSYTPSDSGNTIYF.

The CDR3 DNA reads TGTGCCAGCAGCCGACAGGAGCGGGGGTACAATGAGCAGTTCTTC. Translation: CASSRQERGYNEQFF. This chain joins TRBV7-9 and TRBJ2-1; 8 bases agree with TRBD2. CDR1 and CDR2 from the germline V gene are SEHNR and FQNEAQ (reference sequence). The CDR3 is 15 amino acids. V trimming: 5 bases; J trimming: 4 bases; junction bases outside the gene matches: 7.

This clonotype was recorded at least ten times. The CDR3 sequence is CAISESGEAVNYGYTF. In nucleotides, the CDR3 is TGTGCCATCAGTGAGTCGGGTGAGGCAGTTAACTATGGCTACACCTTC. The chain joins TRBV10-3 to TRBJ1-2; no firm D call. Deletions cut 0 bases from V and 1 base from J, with 12 bases between. This CDR3 region has 16 residues. Per the germline V gene, CDR1 is ENHRY and CDR2 is SYGVKD.

This clonotype was detected only a few times. This chain joins TRBV12-5 and TRBJ1-1, with D maybe TRBD1 (6 bases). This CDR3 is built from 17 residues. Between the trimmed V and J ends, which lost 3 bases and 1 base, there was a span of 18 bases. CDR1 and CDR2 from the germline V gene are LGHNT and FRNRAP. CDR3 in amino acids: CASGFILRGARNTEAFF. In DNA form, the CDR3 reads TGTGCTAGTGGTTTCATACTGAGGGGGGCACGGAACACTGAAGCTTTCTTT.

The chain employs TRBV29-1 and TRBJ2-7; TRBD2 is a possible D gene (6 bases). This CDR3 is 12 amino acids long. Germline V lookup: CDR1 SQVTM, CDR2 ANQGSEA. Trimming removed 4 bases from V and 5 bases from J, with 12 bases in between. CDR3 nucleotides: TGCAGCGTTGTTGCGGGAATCGACGAGCAGTACTTC. It translates to CSVVAGIDEQYF.

This clonotype was observed at least ten times. This rearrangement joins TRBV18 to TRBJ1-1; D is ambiguous. This CDR3 is built from 13 residues. The germline CDR1 and CDR2 sequences are KGHSH and LQKENI. The V gene lost 2 bases and the J gene lost 1 base, with 5 bases spanning the gap. This CDR3 reads CASSPGPNTEAFF. DNA of the CDR3: TGTGCCAGCTCACCAGGGCCGAACACTGAAGCTTTCTTT.

This chain uses TRBV30 with TRBJ2-1, with 7 positions matching TRBD2. With V trimmed by 0 bases and J by 4 bases, 9 bases remained unmatched. Per the germline V gene, CDR1 is GTSNPN and CDR2 is SVGIG (reference sequence). The CDR3 covers 16 residues. The CDR3 DNA follows: TGTGCCTGGAGTGTATTTCAAGCGGGACTTTACAATGAGCAGTTCTTC. Translation: CAWSVFQAGLYNEQFF.

This clonotype was detected ten times or more. The gene calls are TRBV9 and TRBJ2-1, with 12 bases fitting TRBD2. The V gene's germline CDR1 is SGDLS and CDR2 YYNGEE. Trimming cost V 4 bases and J 5 bases; bases outside gene matches: 10. This CDR3 contains 17 residues. CDR3 sequence: CASSPSGREVFHNEQFF. In nucleotides, the CDR3 is TGTGCCAGCAGCCCTAGCGGGAGGGAGGTTTTCCACAATGAGCAGTTCTTC.

Many counts were recorded for this clonotype. The chain links TRBV5-1 to TRBJ2-5; 12 bases are shared with TRBD2. Looked up from germline, CDR1 is SGHRS and CDR2 is YFSETQ. CDR3 size: 15 residues. The ends lost 4 bases at V and 4 bases at J; junction bases unmatched: 5. CDR3 DNA sequence: TGCGCCAGCAGCCCGGAACTAGCGGGAGGAGAGACCCAGTACTTC. Amino acids: CASSPELAGGETQYF.

J is TRBJ2-7 and V is TRBV11-2; D is uncertain. Germline CDR1 reads SGHAT; CDR2 reads FQNNGV. The CDR3 totals 15 residues. The germline V and J ends were trimmed by 0 bases and 0 bases, with 9 bases remaining between them. CDR3 protein: CASSLDRSSSYEQYF. DNA of the CDR3: TGTGCCAGCAGCTTAGATCGCAGTAGCTCCTACGAGCAGTACTTC.

This rearrangement joins TRBV7-8 to TRBJ2-1; 10 bases agree with TRBD1. With 2 bases clipped from V and 6 bases from J, the junction kept 7 bases outside the gene matches. The length of the CDR3 is 16 residues. Germline CDR1 SGHVS, CDR2 FQNEAQ. CDR3 region: CASSLRSGTGANEQFF. In DNA, the CDR3 is TGTGCCAGCAGCTTAAGGTCCGGGACAGGGGCCAATGAGCAGTTCTTC.

There are many counts of this clonotype. The chain employs TRBV6-5 and TRBJ2-1, with D uncertain. V shed 2 bases and J shed 8 bases, with 13 bases lying between them. This CDR3 is 14 amino acids long. Germline CDR1 and CDR2: MNHEY and SVGAGI. The CDR3 nucleotides read TGTGCCAGCAGTTACAACTTAATGTTGGATGAGCAGTTCTTC. It yields the protein CASSYNLMLDEQFF.

This clonotype was counted many times. The chain employs TRBV7-2 and TRBJ2-1; TRBD2 matches at 10 bases. Trimming cost V 1 base and J 7 bases; bases outside gene matches: 4. There are 15 residues in the CDR3. Germline CDR1 and CDR2: SGHTA and FQGNSA. CDR3 nucleotides: TGTGCCAGCAGCTTAGGAGCGGGGGGGCGGAATGAGCAGTTCTTC. Its translation is CASSLGAGGRNEQFF.

V gene TRBV27 combines with J gene TRBJ1-1; TRBD1 agrees at 9 bases. V lost 6 bases and J lost 0; bases outside the gene matches: 2. Germline CDR1 is MNHEY and CDR2 is SMNVEV (reference sequence). This CDR3 is 14 amino acids long. The chain's CDR3 is CASRGTGMNTEAFF. Written as DNA, the CDR3 is TGTGCCAGCAGGGGGACAGGGATGAACACTGAAGCTTTCTTT.

V usage is TRBV20-1 and J usage is TRBJ2-3; D unresolved. CDR3 length: 15 amino acids. The V end lost 0 bases, the J end lost 3 bases, and 13 bases lay between the germline ends. Germline values: CDR1 DFQATT, CDR2 SNEGSKA (reference sequence). CDR3: CSARDRSPRTDTQYF. The CDR3 bases are TGCAGTGCTAGAGATCGGAGCCCAAGAACAGATACGCAGTATTTT.

V and J are TRBV5-4 and TRBJ1-4; 11 nucleotides agree with TRBD1. Per germline, CDR1 SGHNT and CDR2 YYREEE (reference sequence). V shed 4 bases and J 8 bases; nucleotides not matched to a gene: 7. The CDR3 has 15 amino acids. In DNA, the CDR3 is TGTGCCAGCAGCGCTAGGACAGGGGGCAGAGAAAAACTGTTTTTT. Its protein is CASSARTGGREKLFF.

Only a few counts were recorded for this clonotype. This sequence joins TRBV2 and TRBJ1-6, with 7 nucleotides matching TRBD1. CDR3 length equals 14 residues. J was trimmed by 7 bases and V by 1 base; bases with no gene match: 1. Germline V CDR1 and CDR2: SNHLY, FYNNEI. The CDR3 protein is CASSEGQGNSPLHF. CDR3 DNA sequence: TGTGCCAGCAGTGAAGGACAGGGCAATTCACCCCTCCACTTT.